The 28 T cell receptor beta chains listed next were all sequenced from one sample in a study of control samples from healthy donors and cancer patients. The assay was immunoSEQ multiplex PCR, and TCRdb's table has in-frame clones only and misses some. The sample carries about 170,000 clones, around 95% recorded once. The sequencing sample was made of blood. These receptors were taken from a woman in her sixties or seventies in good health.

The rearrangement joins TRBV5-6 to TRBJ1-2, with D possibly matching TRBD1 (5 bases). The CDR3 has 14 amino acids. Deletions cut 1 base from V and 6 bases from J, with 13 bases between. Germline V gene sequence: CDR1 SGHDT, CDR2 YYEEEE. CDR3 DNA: TGTGCCAGCAGCTTGTTGCCGGGGCTGAATGGCTACACCTTC. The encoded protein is CASSLLPGLNGYTF.

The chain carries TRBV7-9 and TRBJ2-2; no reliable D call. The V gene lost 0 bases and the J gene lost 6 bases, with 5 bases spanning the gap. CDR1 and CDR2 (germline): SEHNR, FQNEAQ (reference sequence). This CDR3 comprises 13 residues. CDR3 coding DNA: TGTGCCAGCAGCTTAGCCCTAGCCGGGGAGCTGTTTTTT. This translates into CASSLALAGELFF.

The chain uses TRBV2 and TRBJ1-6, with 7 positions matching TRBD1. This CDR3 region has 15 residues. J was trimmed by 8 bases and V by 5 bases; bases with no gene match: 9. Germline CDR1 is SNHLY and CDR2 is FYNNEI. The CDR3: CASSIGTVPDSPLHF. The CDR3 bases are TGTGCCAGCAGTATTGGGACAGTGCCTGATTCACCCCTCCACTTT.

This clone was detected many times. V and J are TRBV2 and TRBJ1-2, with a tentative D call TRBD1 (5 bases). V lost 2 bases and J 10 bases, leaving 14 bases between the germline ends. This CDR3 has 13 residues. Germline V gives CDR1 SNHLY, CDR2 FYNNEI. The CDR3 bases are TGTGCCAGCAGTGAACGGCAGGGTCTGGACTACACCTTC. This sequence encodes CASSERQGLDYTF.

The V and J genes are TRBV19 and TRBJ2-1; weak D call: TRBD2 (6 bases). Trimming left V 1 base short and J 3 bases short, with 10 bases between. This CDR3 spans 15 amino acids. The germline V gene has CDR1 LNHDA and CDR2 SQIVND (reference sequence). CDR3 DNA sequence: TGTGCCAGTAGTATAGGTAGCGGACTCTACAATGAGCAGTTCTTC. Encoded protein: CASSIGSGLYNEQFF.

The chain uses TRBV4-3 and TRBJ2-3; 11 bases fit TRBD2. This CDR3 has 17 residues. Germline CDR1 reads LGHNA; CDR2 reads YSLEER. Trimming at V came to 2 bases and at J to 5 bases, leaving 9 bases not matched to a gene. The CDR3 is CASSQKILAGGQDTQYF. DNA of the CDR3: TGCGCCAGCAGCCAAAAGATTCTAGCGGGGGGCCAAGATACGCAGTATTTT.

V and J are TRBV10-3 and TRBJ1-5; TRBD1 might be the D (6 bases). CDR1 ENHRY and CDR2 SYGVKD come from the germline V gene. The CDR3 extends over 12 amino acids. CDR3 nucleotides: TGTGCTAGCCGGACAGGCAATCAGCCCCAGCATTTT. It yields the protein CASRTGNQPQHF.

CDR3 DNA sequence: TGTGCCAGCAGGCCGCGGGCTAGCGGGGGCCATCGACAAGAGACCCAGTACTTC. Residues: CASRPRASGGHRQETQYF. The rearrangement joins TRBV2 to TRBJ2-5; TRBD2 matches at 10 bases. The CDR3 is 18 residues long. Germline values: CDR1 SNHLY, CDR2 FYNNEI. Germline trimming cut 6 bases from V and 2 bases from J; bases unmatched to any gene: 15.

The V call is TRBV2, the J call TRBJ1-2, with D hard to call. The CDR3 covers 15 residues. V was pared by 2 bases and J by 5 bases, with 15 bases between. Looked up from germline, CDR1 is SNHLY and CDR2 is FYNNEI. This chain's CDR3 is CASSERSQDVYGYTF. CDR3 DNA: TGTGCCAGCAGTGAACGAAGTCAGGACGTTTATGGCTACACCTTC.

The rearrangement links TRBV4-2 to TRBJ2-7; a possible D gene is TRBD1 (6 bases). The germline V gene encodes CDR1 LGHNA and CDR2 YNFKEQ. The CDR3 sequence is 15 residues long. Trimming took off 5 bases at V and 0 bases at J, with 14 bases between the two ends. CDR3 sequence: CASSDNQDSSYEQYF. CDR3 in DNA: TGTGCCAGCAGCGATAACCAGGACAGCTCCTACGAGCAGTACTTC.

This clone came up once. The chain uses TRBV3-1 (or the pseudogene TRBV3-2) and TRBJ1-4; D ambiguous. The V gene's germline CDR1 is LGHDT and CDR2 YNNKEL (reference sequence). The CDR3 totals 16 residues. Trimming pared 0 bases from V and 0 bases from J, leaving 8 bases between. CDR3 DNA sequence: TGTGCCAGCAGCCAAGACAGTGGACCAACTAATGAAAAACTGTTTTTT. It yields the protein CASSQDSGPTNEKLFF.

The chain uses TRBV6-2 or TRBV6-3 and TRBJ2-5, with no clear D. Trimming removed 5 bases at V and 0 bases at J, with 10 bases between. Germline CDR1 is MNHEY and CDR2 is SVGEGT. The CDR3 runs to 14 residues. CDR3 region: CASSPQLYQETQYF. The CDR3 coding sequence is TGTGCCAGCAGTCCACAGTTGTACCAAGAGACCCAGTACTTC.

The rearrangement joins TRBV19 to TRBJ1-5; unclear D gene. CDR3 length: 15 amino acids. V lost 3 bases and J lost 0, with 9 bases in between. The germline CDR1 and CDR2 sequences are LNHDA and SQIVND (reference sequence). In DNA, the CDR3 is TGTGCCAGTAGTATGAGAGATAATAGCAATCAGCCCCAGCATTTT. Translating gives CASSMRDNSNQPQHF.

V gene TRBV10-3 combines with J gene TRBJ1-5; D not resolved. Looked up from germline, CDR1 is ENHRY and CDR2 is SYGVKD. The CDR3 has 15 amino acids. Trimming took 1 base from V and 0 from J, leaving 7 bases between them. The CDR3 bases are TGTGCCATCAGTGAGTACTCAGATAGCAATCAGCCCCAGCATTTT. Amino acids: CAISEYSDSNQPQHF.

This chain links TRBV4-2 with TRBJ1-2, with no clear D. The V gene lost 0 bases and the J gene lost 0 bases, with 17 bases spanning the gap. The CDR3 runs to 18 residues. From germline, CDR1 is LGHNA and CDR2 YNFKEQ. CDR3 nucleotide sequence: TGTGCCAGCAGCCAAGATCTCCCCAGAACTTATACTAACTATGGCTACACCTTC. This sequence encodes CASSQDLPRTYTNYGYTF.

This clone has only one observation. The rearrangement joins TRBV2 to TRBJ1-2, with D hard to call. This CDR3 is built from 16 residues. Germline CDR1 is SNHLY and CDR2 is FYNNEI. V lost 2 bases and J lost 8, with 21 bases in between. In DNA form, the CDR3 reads TGTGCCAGCAGTGAATCTTCTATGGCGGCCGCCCGAGGCTACACCTTC. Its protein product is CASSESSMAAARGYTF.

CDR3 DNA sequence: TGTGCCAGCAGATACTCGGGGGATAATTCACCCCTCCACTTT. This codes for CASRYSGDNSPLHF. The J gene is TRBJ1-6, the V gene TRBV27; weak D call: TRBD1 (5 bases). CDR3 length: 14 residues. Trimming shortened V by 6 bases and J by 5 bases, and 11 bases separated the two germline ends. CDR1 and CDR2 (germline): MNHEY, SMNVEV (reference sequence).

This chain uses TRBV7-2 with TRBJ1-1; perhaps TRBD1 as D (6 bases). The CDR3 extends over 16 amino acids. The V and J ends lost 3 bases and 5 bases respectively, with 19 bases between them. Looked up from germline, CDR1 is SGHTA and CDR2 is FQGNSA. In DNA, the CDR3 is TGTGCCAGCAGCTTCGAGGGGCAGGGGTATCCAACTGAAGCTTTCTTT. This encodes CASSFEGQGYPTEAFF.

CDR3 bases: TGTGCCAGCAGTGATGAAGGGCCGTTCTTC. Its protein product is CASSDEGPFF. The chain employs TRBV6-1 and TRBJ2-1, with D unclear. The V end lost 3 bases, the J end lost 15 bases, and 9 bases lay between the germline ends. The length of the CDR3 is 10 residues. CDR1 MNHNS and CDR2 SASEGT come from the germline V gene.

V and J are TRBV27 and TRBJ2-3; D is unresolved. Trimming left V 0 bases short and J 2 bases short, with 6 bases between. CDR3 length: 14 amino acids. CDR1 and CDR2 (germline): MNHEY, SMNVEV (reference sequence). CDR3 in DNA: TGTGCCAGCAGTTTATCGGTCGACACAGATACGCAGTATTTT. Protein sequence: CASSLSVDTDTQYF.

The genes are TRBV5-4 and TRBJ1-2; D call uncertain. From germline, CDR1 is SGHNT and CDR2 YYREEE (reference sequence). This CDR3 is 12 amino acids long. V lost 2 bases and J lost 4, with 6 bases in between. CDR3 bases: TGTGCCAGCAGCTTTACCCCCTATGGCTACACCTTC. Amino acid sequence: CASSFTPYGYTF.

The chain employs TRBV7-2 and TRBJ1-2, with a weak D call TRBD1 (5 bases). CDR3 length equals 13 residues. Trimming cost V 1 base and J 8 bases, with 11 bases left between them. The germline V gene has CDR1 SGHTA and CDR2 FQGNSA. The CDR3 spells CASSLGRGRGYTF. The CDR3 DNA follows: TGTGCCAGCAGCTTAGGGCGGGGGAGAGGCTACACCTTC.

The CDR3 bases are TGTGCCAGCAGCGTGGACAGTAACTATGGCTACACCTTC. It yields the protein CASSVDSNYGYTF. This rearrangement joins TRBV9 to TRBJ1-2; a weak D match, TRBD1 (6 bases). The CDR3 contains 13 residues. Germline V gene sequence: CDR1 SGDLS, CDR2 YYNGEE. V was pared by 2 bases and J by 1 base, with 6 bases between.

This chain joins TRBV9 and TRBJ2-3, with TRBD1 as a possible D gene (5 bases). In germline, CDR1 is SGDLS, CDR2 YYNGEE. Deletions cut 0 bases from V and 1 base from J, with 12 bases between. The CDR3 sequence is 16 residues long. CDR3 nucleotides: TGTGCCAGCAGCGTAGTAGACAGCCTAGGCACAGATACGCAGTATTTT. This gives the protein CASSVVDSLGTDTQYF.

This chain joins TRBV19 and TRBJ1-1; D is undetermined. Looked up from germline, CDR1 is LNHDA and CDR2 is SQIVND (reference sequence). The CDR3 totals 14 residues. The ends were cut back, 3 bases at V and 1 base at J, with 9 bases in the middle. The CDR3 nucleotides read TGTGCCAGTAGTATGCGGGCAGGGAACACTGAAGCTTTCTTT. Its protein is CASSMRAGNTEAFF.

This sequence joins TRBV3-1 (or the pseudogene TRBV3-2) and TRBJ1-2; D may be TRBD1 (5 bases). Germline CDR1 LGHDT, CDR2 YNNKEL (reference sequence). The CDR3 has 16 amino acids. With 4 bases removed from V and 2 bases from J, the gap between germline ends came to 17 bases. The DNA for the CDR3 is TGTGCCAGCAGCCTGAAGGGACGGGCGGACAACTATGGCTACACCTTC. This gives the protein CASSLKGRADNYGYTF.

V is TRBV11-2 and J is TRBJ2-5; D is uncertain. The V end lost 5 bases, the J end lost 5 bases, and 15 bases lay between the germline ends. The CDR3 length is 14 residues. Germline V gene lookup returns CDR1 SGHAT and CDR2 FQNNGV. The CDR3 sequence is CASSRTDFGETQYF. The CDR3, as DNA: TGTGCCAGCAGCCGGACCGATTTCGGTGAGACCCAGTACTTC.

This CDR3 reads CSVYEGNYGYTF. The CDR3 DNA sequence: TGCAGCGTTTACGAGGGTAACTATGGCTACACCTTC. The chain is built from TRBV29-1 and TRBJ1-2; D is ambiguous. Germline-derived CDR1 and CDR2 are SQVTM and ANQGSEA. With 5 bases removed from V and 1 base from J, the gap between germline ends came to 8 bases. The CDR3 is 12 amino acids. The whole variable domain, filled in from reference TRBV29-1 and TRBJ1-2, reads SAVISQKPSRDICQRGTSLTIQCQVDSQVTMMFWYRQQPGQSLTLIATANQGSEATYESGFVIDKFPISRPNLTFSTLTVSNMSPEDSSIYLCSVYEGNYGYTFGSGTRLTVV.